The 12 T cell receptor beta chains below were found in one sample sequenced in a study of shared T cell receptors in the human thymus. The method was immunoSEQ multiplex PCR; TCRdb's version includes in-frame clones alone and lacks a portion of them. Altogether 500,000 to 550,000 clones are present, about 80% being singletons, with the ten largest covering approximately 0.013%. Separately, the same data were catalogued under a study of human thymus T cells.

Sequencing was carried out using thymocytes. Every receptor here comes from a boy under three years old with a congenital heart defect.

This chain uses TRBV4-1 with TRBJ1-2; TRBD1 might be the D (5 bases). The V and J ends lost 3 bases and 2 bases respectively, with 13 bases between them. The germline V gene has CDR1 MGHRA and CDR2 YSYEKL. This CDR3 spans 15 amino acids. The CDR3 loop reads CASSQAAGVNYGYTF. The DNA of the CDR3 is TGCGCCAGCAGCCAGGCCGCGGGGGTGAACTATGGCTACACCTTC.

The chain uses TRBV27 and TRBJ2-7; 7 bases are a match to TRBD1. The germline CDR1 and CDR2 sequences are MNHEY and SMNVEV (reference sequence). V trimming: 5 bases; J trimming: 0 bases; junction bases outside the gene matches: 16. The CDR3 totals 18 residues. For the CDR3, the DNA is TGTGCCAGCAGTCTTACCCACCGGCCGGACAGGAGCTCCTACGAGCAGTACTTC. Protein product: CASSLTHRPDRSSYEQYF.

This clone was seen a few times. V usage is TRBV4-3 and J usage is TRBJ2-1; D unresolved. The V gene lost 0 bases and the J gene lost 10 bases, with 13 bases spanning the gap. Germline CDR1 LGHNA, CDR2 YSLEER. The CDR3 loop spans 14 amino acids. The CDR3 sequence is CASSQDPPGWEQFF. CDR3 DNA sequence: TGCGCCAGCAGCCAAGATCCCCCAGGCTGGGAGCAGTTCTTC.

This chain uses TRBV6-5 with TRBJ2-7, with 9 positions matching TRBD2. The germline V gene encodes CDR1 MNHEY and CDR2 SVGAGI. J lost 4 bases, V lost 5 bases, and 9 bases had no gene match. The CDR3 contains 15 residues. CDR3 loop: CASSPRDSGSYEQYF. The CDR3 bases are TGTGCCAGCAGTCCCCGTGATAGCGGGAGTTACGAGCAGTACTTC.

J is TRBJ2-3 and V is TRBV25-1; D uncertain. Trimming pared 3 bases from V and 2 bases from J, leaving 6 bases between. The CDR3 covers 13 residues. Germline CDR1 reads MGHDK; CDR2 reads SYGVNS. Written as DNA, the CDR3 is TGTGCCAGCAGTGACTCTAACACAGATACGCAGTATTTT. Translated: CASSDSNTDTQYF.

This chain connects TRBV6-1 to TRBJ2-2; 10 bases line up with TRBD2. Germline V gene data show CDR1 as MNHNS and CDR2 as SASEGT. V lost 4 bases, J lost 0 bases, and 5 bases stayed unmatched. CDR3 length: 17 amino acids. Here the CDR3 DNA reads TGTGCCAGCAGTGGGCTAGCGGGAGCATCGAACACCGGGGAGCTGTTTTTT. Translation gives CASSGLAGASNTGELFF.

V and J are TRBV7-3 and TRBJ2-4; maybe TRBD2 (6 bases). Germline lookup yields CDR1 SGHTA and CDR2 FQGTGA. V lost 1 base, J lost 7 bases, and 8 bases lay in between. CDR3 size: 13 residues. CDR3 protein: CASSLSGGNIQYF. The CDR3 region has the DNA TGTGCCAGCAGCTTAAGTGGGGGGAACATTCAGTACTTC.

The chain is built from TRBV28 and TRBJ2-7, with D perhaps TRBD1 (6 bases). The CDR3 consists of 14 residues. V was trimmed by 7 bases and J by 3 bases, leaving 16 bases between them. Germline V lookup: CDR1 MDHEN, CDR2 SYDVKM. The CDR3 bases are TGTGCCAGCAATACAGGGACCCCCAACTACGAGCAGTACTTC. This sequence encodes CASNTGTPNYEQYF. The variable domain in full, with the rest retrieved from reference TRBV28 and TRBJ2-7, is DVKVTQSSRYLVKRTGEKVFLECVQDMDHENMFWYRQDPGLGLRLIYFSYDVKMKEKGDIPEGYSVSREKKERFSLILESASTNQTSMYLCASNTGTPNYEQYFGPGTRLTVT.

As to this clone: A junction boundary mismatches the germline segment, possibly from a read error. The J gene is TRBJ2-5, the V gene TRBV7-4; TRBD1 is a possible D gene (5 bases). CDR1 is SGHVT and CDR2 is SQSDAQ in the germline V gene. This CDR3 spans 17 amino acids. The CDR3 DNA reads as TGTGCCAGCAGCGTAGCCTCTTCAGGACACGGGCAAGAGACCCAGTACTTC. Its translation: CASSVASSGHGQETQYF. The full variable domain, its missing parts supplied by reference TRBV7-4 and TRBJ2-5, is GAGVSQSPRYKVAKRGRDVALRCDSISGHVTLYWYRQTLGQGSEVLTYSQSDAQRDKSGRPSGRFSAERPERSVSTLKIQRTEQGDSAVYLCASSVASSGHGQETQYFGPGTRLLVL.

This sequence joins TRBV27 and TRBJ1-5; 10 positions match TRBD1. The germline V gene encodes CDR1 MNHEY and CDR2 SMNVEV (reference sequence). Trimming took 6 bases from V and 5 from J; bases not matched to a gene: 10. The CDR3 is 16 residues long. The CDR3 region has the DNA TGTGCCAGCAGAATTGGACAGGGGGGGTTTTATCAGCCCCAGCATTTT. This encodes CASRIGQGGFYQPQHF.

The V call is TRBV6-4, the J call TRBJ2-2; D is undetermined. In germline, CDR1 is MRHNA, CDR2 SNTAGT. The V and J ends lost 4 bases and 0 bases respectively, with 9 bases between them. The CDR3 spans 15 residues. The CDR3 sequence: CASSAGGTNTGELFF. Written as DNA, the CDR3 is TGTGCCAGCAGTGCTGGCGGAACGAACACCGGGGAGCTGTTTTTT.

This sequence joins TRBV15 and TRBJ2-3; no reliable D call. With 1 base removed from V and 1 base from J, the gap between germline ends came to 12 bases. The CDR3 sequence is 16 residues long. Germline values: CDR1 LNHNV, CDR2 YYDKDF (reference sequence). In DNA, the CDR3 is TGTGCCACCAGCAGAGCCCCCATCCGGGGCACAGATACGCAGTATTTT. Translation: CATSRAPIRGTDTQYF.